The 6 T cell receptor beta chains in this list originate from one sample, sequenced in a study of blood T cell repertoires in COVID-19. Only in-frame clones appear in the TCRdb table, and some are missing; sequencing was by immunoSEQ multiplex PCR. The sample holds 200,000 to 300,000 clones; about 88% are singletons and the top ten take under 2%. Sequenced material: peripheral blood. The receptors originated from a man younger than 45 with active or convalescent COVID-19.

The chain is built from TRBV5-8 and TRBJ1-6; 8 bases are a match to TRBD1. Germline V gene sequence: CDR1 SGHTS, CDR2 YDEGEE. CDR3 length equals 14 residues. Losses at the gene ends were 0 bases for V and 10 bases for J; bases not matched to a gene: 3. The CDR3: CASSLGTGPSPLHF. The CDR3 coding sequence is TGTGCCAGCAGCTTGGGGACAGGGCCCTCACCCCTCCACTTT.

This chain links TRBV3-1 (or the pseudogene TRBV3-2) with TRBJ1-4; D unclear. The V and J ends lost 5 bases and 0 bases respectively, with 7 bases between them. Germline V gives CDR1 LGHDT, CDR2 YNNKEL (reference sequence). CDR3 length: 14 residues. DNA for the CDR3: TGTGCCAGCAGCACTTTCGCAACTAATGAAAAACTGTTTTTT. It yields the protein CASSTFATNEKLFF.

The CDR3 coding sequence is TGTGCCAGCAGTTACGGACTGACCCCAGGGGACAATGAGCAGTTCTTC. It yields the protein CASSYGLTPGDNEQFF. This chain links TRBV6-5 with TRBJ2-1, with D perhaps TRBD1 (6 bases). Germline V gene lookup returns CDR1 MNHEY and CDR2 SVGAGI. Trimming removed 2 bases from V and 5 bases from J, with 16 bases in between. The CDR3 runs to 16 residues.

This chain links TRBV28 with TRBJ2-7; 8 nucleotides match TRBD1. This CDR3 spans 17 amino acids. After removal of 5 bases from V and 2 bases from J, the junction contained 14 bases not matched to a gene. Germline V gene data show CDR1 as MDHEN and CDR2 as SYDVKM. The CDR3: CASSGFAGQGSTYEQYF. CDR3 in DNA: TGTGCCAGCAGTGGATTTGCAGGACAGGGTTCGACCTACGAGCAGTACTTC.

This rearrangement joins TRBV7-2 to TRBJ2-1; 7 bases agree with TRBD1. The CDR3 sequence is 15 residues long. V trimming: 4 bases; J trimming: 8 bases; junction bases outside the gene matches: 11. Germline CDR1 SGHTA, CDR2 FQGNSA. The CDR3 DNA sequence: TGTGCCAGCAGCTCTAGACAGGGAAGGGTAGATGAGCAGTTCTTC. It encodes CASSSRQGRVDEQFF.

The CDR3 nucleotides are TGTGCCAGTAGTATCGGGGTACAATACCGGCAGCCCCAGCATTTT. Translated, it gives CASSIGVQYRQPQHF. The chain joins TRBV19 to TRBJ1-5, with D unresolved. CDR1 and CDR2 (germline): LNHDA, SQIVND (reference sequence). This CDR3 contains 15 residues. V was trimmed by 3 bases and J by 7 bases, leaving 16 bases between them.